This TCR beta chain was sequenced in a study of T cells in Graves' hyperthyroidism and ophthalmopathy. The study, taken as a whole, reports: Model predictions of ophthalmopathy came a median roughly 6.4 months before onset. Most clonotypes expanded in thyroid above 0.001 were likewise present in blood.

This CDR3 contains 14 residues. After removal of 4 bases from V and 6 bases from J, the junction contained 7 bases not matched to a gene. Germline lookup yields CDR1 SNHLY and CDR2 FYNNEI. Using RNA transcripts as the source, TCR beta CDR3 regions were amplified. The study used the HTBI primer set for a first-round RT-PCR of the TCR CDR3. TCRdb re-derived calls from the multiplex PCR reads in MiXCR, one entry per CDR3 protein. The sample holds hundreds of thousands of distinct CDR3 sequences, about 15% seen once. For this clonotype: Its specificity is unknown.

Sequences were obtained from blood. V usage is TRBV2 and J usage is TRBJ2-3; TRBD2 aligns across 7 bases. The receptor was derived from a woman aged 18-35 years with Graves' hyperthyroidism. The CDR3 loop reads CASSVAGAVDTQYF. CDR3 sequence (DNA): TGTGCCAGCAGTGTCGCGGGAGCGGTGGATACGCAGTATTTT.